This TCR beta chain was found in a study of T cell repertoires in cytomegalovirus infection. For the study at large: Evidence of both CMV infection and a matching HLA type came from public TCR beta signatures. Study-wide points: Within the response measured ex vivo, HLA-C-restricted CMV-specific TCR beta clonotypes were dominant. Totalled public TCR beta family frequency picked out people who carried CMV plus the relevant HLA.

Note on this clonotype: The antigen is unknown.

TCRdb passed the reads through MiXCR, listing each CDR3 protein once. The table shows roughly 54,000 distinct CDR3 sequences, with about 30% occurring only once. The CDR3 runs 16 residues. V lost 2 bases, J lost 7 bases, and 9 bases stayed unmatched. In germline, CDR1 is MDHEN, CDR2 SYDVKM. The chain couples TRBV28 to TRBJ2-5; 11 bases line up with TRBD2. Sequencing was done on a sample of PBMCs, sequenced either directly or after in vitro stimulation (not recorded which). This receptor was obtained from a human donor in good health (CMV status not recorded). Some clones in this sample may be carry-over from other donors' samples. This CDR3 is CASSLTSGGYRGTQYF. CDR3 in DNA: TGTGCCAGCAGTTTAACTAGCGGGGGCTATCGGGGGACCCAGTACTTC. The full variable domain, rest sourced from reference TRBV28 and TRBJ2-5, is DVKVTQSSRYLVKRTGEKVFLECVQDMDHENMFWYRQDPGLGLRLIYFSYDVKMKEKGDIPEGYSVSREKKERFSLILESASTNQTSMYLCASSLTSGGYRGTQYFGPGTRLLVL.